The clone carrying this T cell receptor (beta chain) was seen a handful of times. The data were taken from a study of blood T cells in healthy people across ages. The individuals who served as donors were healthy Caucasians living in Russia, aged about 6 to 95. The CDR3 is 13 amino acids. Germline V gives CDR1 MGHRA, CDR2 YSYEKL. Trimming removed 2 bases from V and 6 bases from J, with 8 bases in between. It was with a sample-barcoded 5' primer and a J-beta primer mix that a second PCR of about 6 to 11 cycles was run. TCRdb reprocessed the 5' RACE reads via MiXCR and lists one record per CDR3 protein. This table has over 700,000 distinct CDR3 sequences, approximately 25% appearing once. The same sample was also studied in work on T cells of mothers and their children.

This clonotype was sampled from a boy younger than 18 in good health. The V call is TRBV4-1, the J call TRBJ1-5; D perhaps matches TRBD1 (5 bases). Specimen: blood. The CDR3: CASSQIRAQPQHF. CDR3 DNA sequence: TGCGCCAGCAGCCAAATCAGGGCTCAGCCCCAGCATTTT.